Listed here are 20 T cell receptor beta chains from one sample, sequenced in a study of CD8+CD57+ T cells in acquired aplastic anemia. Genomic DNA templated the TCR beta VDJ and CDR3 profiling. One entry per CDR3 protein, called by TCRdb with MiXCR from the reads. This table holds hundreds of thousands of distinct CDR3 sequences, 65% to 80% found once. The sequenced material came from sorted CD4+, CD8+, or CD8+CD57+ T cells (not recorded which) from PBMCs. The source is a human donor in good health, serving as a control.

The V call is TRBV6-2 or TRBV6-3, the J call TRBJ1-5; possibly TRBD1 for D (5 bases). Trimming took 2 bases from V and 5 from J, leaving 16 bases between them. CDR1 is MNHEY and CDR2 is SVGEGT in the germline V gene. This CDR3 has 16 residues. Here the CDR3 reads CASSYPLGGGYQPQHF. In nucleotides, the CDR3 is TGTGCCAGCAGTTACCCATTGGGGGGTGGATATCAGCCCCAGCATTTT.

A note on this clonotype: A read error is likely, as this CDR3 ends without the conserved phenylalanine or tryptophan. The limits of the CDR3 on the DNA are not certain, so only TCRdb's listed CDR3 is given. The chain is built from TRBV19 and TRBJ2-2. The CDR3 is 15 residues long, ends included. CDR1 and CDR2 from the germline V gene are LNHDA and SQIVND (reference sequence). The CDR3 reads CATTPGIANTGELLT.

In its sample, this clonotype was seen many times. The chain employs TRBV11-2 and TRBJ1-5, with D tentatively TRBD1 (5 bases). The CDR3 has 17 residues. The germline CDR1 and CDR2 sequences are SGHAT and FQNNGV. V was clipped by 5 bases and J by 0 bases, with 17 bases between them. CDR3 residues: CASSPTGTDYSNQPQHF. CDR3 in DNA: TGTGCCAGCAGCCCAACCGGGACGGACTATAGCAATCAGCCCCAGCATTTT.

The chain recombines TRBV29-1 with TRBJ1-1, with D unresolved. The CDR3 extends over 10 amino acids. V was shortened by 1 base and J by 10 bases, with 7 bases between the two germline ends. CDR1 SQVTM and CDR2 ANQGSEA come from the germline V gene. The CDR3 is CSVEGRGAFF. The CDR3 DNA is TGCAGCGTTGAAGGTCGTGGAGCTTTCTTT.

On this clonotype: The missing conserved phenylalanine or tryptophan at the end of this CDR3 makes a read error likely. No DNA is shown, since the ends of the CDR3 on it are uncertain; the CDR3 is the one TCRdb lists. The gene calls are TRBV2 and TRBJ1-1; TRBD1 is the table's D call, not checked against the DNA. From its first to its last residue, the CDR3 has 14 amino acids. Germline assignment: CDR1 SNHLY and CDR2 FYNNEI. CDR3 sequence reads: CASSVSGDTKEVGP.

Many counts were recorded for this clonotype. The chain recombines TRBV19 with TRBJ2-7; D is tentatively TRBD1 or TRBD2 (5 bases each). Trimming removed 4 bases at V and 4 bases at J, with 11 bases between. The CDR3 loop spans 13 amino acids. Germline CDR1 and CDR2: LNHDA and SQIVND (reference sequence). The CDR3 loop reads CASSRFGGYEQYF. DNA of the CDR3: TGTGCCAGTAGTAGATTTGGGGGTTACGAGCAGTACTTC.

The V and J genes are TRBV11-2 and TRBJ2-1, with D possibly TRBD2 on 6 matching bases. Trimming pared 3 bases from V and 9 bases from J, leaving 18 bases between. CDR1 and CDR2 from the germline V gene are SGHAT and FQNNGV. The CDR3 runs to 15 residues. The CDR3 sequence is CASSFDAQWRGEQFF. CDR3 DNA sequence: TGTGCCAGCAGCTTCGACGCGCAGTGGAGGGGTGAGCAGTTCTTC.

This clonotype was seen more than once but under ten times. One junction end does not reproduce the germline sequence, and a read error may be involved. This chain uses TRBV10-3 with TRBJ1-1, with D uncertain. Germline CDR1 ENHRY, CDR2 SYGVKD. The CDR3 is 15 residues long. DNA for the CDR3: TGTGCCATCAGTGATTTTGTGGGGATGAACGCTGAAGCTTTCTTT. Amino acid sequence: CAISDFVGMNAEAFF.

As regards this clonotype: This likely comes from a read error, as the CDR3 has no conserved phenylalanine or tryptophan at its end. The DNA is left out, because the CDR3 cannot be placed on it with certainty; the CDR3 is given as TCRdb lists it. The CDR3 reads CASSRADNQPQH. The chain carries TRBV7-2 and TRBJ2-7; TRBD1 is taken as the D call from the table, unchecked against the DNA. The CDR3 comprises 12 residues, both ends counted. Germline CDR1 is SGHTA and CDR2 is FQGNSA.

The sample holds many counts of this clonotype. The chain recombines TRBV7-2 with TRBJ1-1; a weak D match, TRBD1 (5 bases). Trimming left V 1 base short and J 5 bases short, with 14 bases between. CDR3 length equals 15 residues. Germline V gene data show CDR1 as SGHTA and CDR2 as FQGNSA. In DNA, the CDR3 is TGTGCCAGCAGCTTAGGTTTGGCGGGGACTACTGAAGCTTTCTTT. This codes for CASSLGLAGTTEAFF. Full variable domain (missing parts from reference TRBV7-2 and TRBJ1-1): GAGVSQSPSNKVTEKGKDVELRCDPISGHTALYWYRQSLGQGLEFLIYFQGNSAPDKSGLPSDRFSAERTGGSVSTLTIQRTQQEDSAVYLCASSLGLAGTTEAFFGQGTRLTVV.

The V gene is TRBV24-1, the J gene TRBJ2-7, with TRBD2 identical over 10 bases. This CDR3 contains 14 residues. After removal of 11 bases from V and 0 bases from J, the junction contained 6 bases not matched to a gene. The germline gives CDR1 KGHDR, CDR2 SFDVKD. CDR3 in amino acids: CANKASGGSYEQYF. The CDR3 coding sequence is TGTGCCAACAAGGCTAGCGGGGGCTCCTACGAGCAGTACTTC.

This clonotype was found once. J is TRBJ1-1 and V is TRBV15; 7 bases are shared with TRBD1. Germline CDR1 LNHNV, CDR2 YYDKDF (reference sequence). This CDR3 region has 15 residues. J was trimmed by 4 bases and V by 5 bases; bases with no gene match: 10. The DNA for the CDR3 is TGTGCCACCAGCCTGAGAGAGGGGGCAGGCACTGAAGCTTTCTTT. Amino acids: CATSLREGAGTEAFF.

This chain links TRBV15 with TRBJ2-7; 8 positions match TRBD1. Germline trimming cut 4 bases from V and 1 base from J; bases unmatched to any gene: 9. Per germline, CDR1 LNHNV and CDR2 YYDKDF (reference sequence). The length of the CDR3 is 16 residues. CDR3 sequence (DNA): TGTGCCACCAGCAATCAGGACAGGGAAGTGTCCTACGAGCAGTACTTC. Translating gives CATSNQDREVSYEQYF.

This clonotype appeared a few times. A read error may be the cause here, since a much bigger clone is one base away. The rearrangement joins TRBV9 to TRBJ2-1; a weak D match, TRBD2 (6 bases). Per germline, CDR1 SGDLS and CDR2 YYNGEE. The CDR3 covers 15 residues. The CDR3 DNA sequence: TGTGCCAGCAGCGAGTCGGAGGGGCCGTACAATGGGCAGTTCTTC. Protein product: CASSESEGPYNGQFF.

The V call is TRBV20-1, the J call TRBJ1-1, with D tentatively TRBD1 (5 bases). V lost 5 bases and J 1 base, leaving 20 bases between the germline ends. CDR1 DFQATT and CDR2 SNEGSKA come from the germline V gene (reference sequence). This CDR3 is built from 16 residues. The CDR3 protein is CSAEDPRGGRNTEAFF. The CDR3 DNA reads TGCAGTGCTGAAGACCCTCGGGGGGGTAGGAACACTGAAGCTTTCTTT.

Regarding this clonotype: It is unclear where the CDR3 begins or ends on the DNA, so no DNA is shown, and the CDR3 is as TCRdb lists it. The chain carries TRBV19 and TRBJ1-3. Germline values: CDR1 LNHDA, CDR2 SQIVND (reference sequence). 16 amino acids form the CDR3, both terminal residues included. The CDR3: CASSRDRASEASTSGF.

J is TRBJ2-7 and V is TRBV14, with D possibly being TRBD1 (6 bases). Germline V gene sequence: CDR1 SGHDN, CDR2 FVKESK. This CDR3 is 14 amino acids long. V was clipped by 2 bases and J by 0 bases, with 8 bases between them. The CDR3 bases are TGTGCCAGCAGCCAATGGGGGCTCTCCTACGAGCAGTACTTC. Protein sequence: CASSQWGLSYEQYF.

This clonotype has a count of ten or more. V gene TRBV19 combines with J gene TRBJ1-3; 9 nucleotides match TRBD1. Germline V gene lookup returns CDR1 LNHDA and CDR2 SQIVND (reference sequence). V was pared by 6 bases and J by 4 bases, with 7 bases of the junction left unmatched. The CDR3 runs 15 residues. The CDR3 nucleotides are TGTGCCAGTAGCCTTTGGACAGGGGCAGGAAACACCATATATTTT. Protein product: CASSLWTGAGNTIYF.

The chain links TRBV10-3 to TRBJ1-2; the D is unclear. The CDR3 runs to 14 residues. In germline, CDR1 is ENHRY, CDR2 SYGVKD. Trimming removed 3 bases from V and 5 bases from J, with 13 bases in between. The CDR3 DNA is TGTGCCATCAGTGACCGCACGGGAATTTATGGCTACACCTTC. It specifies CAISDRTGIYGYTF.

This chain links TRBV18 with TRBJ2-7; 11 positions agree with TRBD1. The CDR3 has 15 amino acids. Germline loops: CDR1 KGHSH, CDR2 LQKENI. Losses at the gene ends were 4 bases for V and 8 bases for J; bases not matched to a gene: 10. The CDR3 DNA reads TGTGCCAGCTCACGGGACAGGGGGGTGAGAGGCAAGCAGTACTTC. It is translated as CASSRDRGVRGKQYF.